The present entry profiles one T cell receptor beta chain with its context. The target antigen is unknown. The isolated RNA, all of it, was reverse transcribed, so expressed TCRB transcripts were what got sequenced. Using immunoSEQ multiplex PCR, the repertoire was profiled, and TCRdb retains in-frame clones only, with some absent. The sample contains around 250,000 clones, about 14% of which appear only once. Sorting that relied on CD45RO/CCR7/CD25/CD127/CD95/CD27 yielded CD4+ naive, central memory, regulatory and stem cell-like memory cells. The data originate from a study of beta chain features in type 1 diabetes. Overall study context: Sorted cells from all samples, numbering approximately 110,000,000, were examined.

This CDR3 contains 14 residues. The germline V gene has CDR1 KGHSH and CDR2 LQKENI. The junction had 6 bases not matched to a gene; V was cut back by 4 bases and J by 3 bases. Study-level findings and limits: When VDJ junctions were examined, type 1 diabetes patients showed fewer insertions and more deletions. Significant though moderate, a shortening of TCRB CDR3s appeared in all four CD4+ subsets of Type 1 diabetes patients. Shorter templates might be favored by PCR, and equally so in patients and in controls.

The chain carries TRBV18 and TRBJ2-7, with 7 nucleotides matching TRBD1. The clonotype originates from a man aged 30 to 39 with type 1 diabetes. The specimen sequenced was naive CD4+ T cells from blood. The CDR3 protein is CASSQRTGVYEQYF. For the CDR3, the DNA is TGTGCCAGCTCACAGAGGACAGGCGTCTACGAGCAGTACTTC.